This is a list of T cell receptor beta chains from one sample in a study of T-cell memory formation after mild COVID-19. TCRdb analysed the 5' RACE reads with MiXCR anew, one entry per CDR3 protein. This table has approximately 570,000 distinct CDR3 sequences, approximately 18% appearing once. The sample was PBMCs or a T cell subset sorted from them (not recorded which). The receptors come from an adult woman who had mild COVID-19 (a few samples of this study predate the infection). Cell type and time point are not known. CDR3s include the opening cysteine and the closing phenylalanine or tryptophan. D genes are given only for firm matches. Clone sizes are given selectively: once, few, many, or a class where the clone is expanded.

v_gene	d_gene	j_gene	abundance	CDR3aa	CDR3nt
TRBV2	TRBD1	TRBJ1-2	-	CASSAGTGANYGYTF	TGTGCCAGCAGTGCCGGGACAGGGGCCAACTATGGCTACACCTTC
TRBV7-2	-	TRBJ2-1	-	CASSPPNSVHEQFF	TGTGCCAGCAGCCCTCCCAACAGCGTCCATGAGCAGTTCTTC
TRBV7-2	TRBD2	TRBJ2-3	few	CASSLIASGSTDTQYF	TGTGCCAGCAGCTTGATAGCTAGCGGGAGCACAGATACGCAGTATTTT
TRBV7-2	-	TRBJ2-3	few	CASSQGWDWSQSDTQYF	TGTGCCAGCAGCCAAGGTTGGGACTGGAGCCAATCAGATACGCAGTATTTT
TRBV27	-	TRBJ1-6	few	CASSDPGRTANSPLHF	TGTGCCAGCAGCGACCCGGGCCGGACAGCTAATTCACCCCTCCACTTT
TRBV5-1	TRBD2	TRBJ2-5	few	CASSLGIAGAETQYF	TGCGCCAGCAGCCTGGGGATAGCGGGAGCAGAGACCCAGTACTTC
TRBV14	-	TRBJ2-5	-	CASSRWVQETQYF	TGTGCCAGCAGCCGCTGGGTTCAAGAGACCCAGTACTTC
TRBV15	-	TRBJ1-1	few	CATSRTQDTEAFF	TGTGCCACCAGCAGAACGCAGGACACTGAAGCTTTCTTT
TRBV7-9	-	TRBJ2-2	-	CASLWGAKVGELFF	TGTGCCAGCCTGTGGGGGGCCAAGGTCGGGGAGCTGTTTTTT
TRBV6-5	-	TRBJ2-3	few	CASSFRGLPPLTDTQYF	TGTGCCAGCAGTTTTAGGGGACTCCCGCCGCTCACAGATACGCAGTATTTT
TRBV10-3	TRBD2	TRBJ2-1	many	CAISGSSGSSYNEQFF	TGTGCCATCAGCGGATCTAGCGGGAGTTCCTACAATGAGCAGTTCTTC
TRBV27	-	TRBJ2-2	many	CASSWAPAVTGELFF	TGTGCCAGCAGTTGGGCACCCGCAGTAACCGGGGAGCTGTTTTTT
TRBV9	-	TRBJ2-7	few	CASSVGVGRTYEQYF	TGTGCCAGCAGCGTAGGTGTCGGCAGAACCTACGAGCAGTACTTC
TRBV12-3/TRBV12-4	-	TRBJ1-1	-	CASSFPRGEAFF	TGTGCCAGCAGTTTTCCGAGGGGTGAAGCTTTCTTT
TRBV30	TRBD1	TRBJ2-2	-	CACAEGTENTGELFF	TGTGCCTGCGCCGAGGGGACAGAAAACACCGGGGAGCTGTTTTTT
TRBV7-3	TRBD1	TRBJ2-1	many	CASSPDRASYNEQFF	TGTGCCAGCAGCCCTGACAGGGCTTCCTACAATGAGCAGTTCTTC
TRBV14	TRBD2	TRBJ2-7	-	CASSQETSGAEQYF	TGTGCCAGCAGCCAAGAGACTAGCGGGGCCGAGCAGTACTTC
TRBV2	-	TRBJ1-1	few	CASKELGRLNTEAFF	TGTGCCAGCAAAGAGTTGGGACGCCTGAACACTGAAGCTTTCTTT
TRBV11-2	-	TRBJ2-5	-	CASSTTSNQETQYF	TGTGCCAGCAGCACCACCTCGAACCAAGAGACCCAGTACTTC
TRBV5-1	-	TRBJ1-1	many	CASSLNLQTNTEAFF	TGCGCCAGCAGCTTGAATTTACAGACGAACACTGAAGCTTTCTTT
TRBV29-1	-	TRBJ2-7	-	CSVFASFGSEQYF	TGCAGCGTTTTTGCTAGCTTTGGGAGCGAGCAGTACTTC
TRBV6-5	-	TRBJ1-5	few	CASRGGGYSNQPQHF	TGTGCCAGCAGGGGTGGAGGATATAGCAATCAGCCCCAGCATTTT
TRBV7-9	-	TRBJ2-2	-	CASSLVRTTNTGELFF	TGTGCCAGCAGCTTAGTTAGAACTACAAACACCGGGGAGCTGTTTTTT
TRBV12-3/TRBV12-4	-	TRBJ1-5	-	CASSVGHARGNAGRNQPQHF	TGTGCCAGCAGTGTGGGGCACGCCCGGGGAAATGCGGGCCGCAATCAGCCCCAGCATTTT
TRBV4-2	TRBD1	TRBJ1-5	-	CASSQETGWNQPQHF	TGTGCCAGCAGCCAGGAGACAGGGTGGAATCAGCCCCAGCATTTT
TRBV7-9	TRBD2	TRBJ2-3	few	CASRTGGGADTQYF	TGTGCCAGCAGAACGGGAGGAGGCGCAGATACGCAGTATTTT
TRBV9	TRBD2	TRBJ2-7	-	CASSARLAGDTKQYF	TGTGCCAGCAGCGCCCGTCTAGCGGGAGATACGAAGCAGTACTTC
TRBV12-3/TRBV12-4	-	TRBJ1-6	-	CASSPDRTLSYNSPLHF	TGTGCCAGCAGTCCCGACCGGACACTCTCCTATAATTCACCCCTCCACTTT
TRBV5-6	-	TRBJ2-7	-	CASSLTPGDYEQYF	TGTGCCAGCAGCTTGACCCCGGGTGACTACGAGCAGTACTTC
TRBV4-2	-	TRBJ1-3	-	CASSQDSGSGNTIYF	TGTGCCAGCAGCCAAGATTCAGGGTCTGGAAACACCATATATTTT
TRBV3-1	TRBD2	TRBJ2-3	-	CASSQGVGRLASTDTQYF	TGTGCCAGCAGCCAAGGCGTAGGGCGACTAGCGTCAACAGATACGCAGTATTTT
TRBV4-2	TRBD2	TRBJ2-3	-	CASSQPGLAADTQYF	TGTGCCAGCAGCCAACCGGGACTAGCCGCAGATACGCAGTATTTT
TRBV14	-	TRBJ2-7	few	CASSQQTGGPVEQYF	TGTGCCAGCAGCCAACAGACTGGAGGGCCGGTAGAGCAGTACTTC
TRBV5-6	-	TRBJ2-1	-	CASSLAAPKQFF	TGTGCCAGCAGCTTGGCCGCGCCCAAGCAGTTCTTC
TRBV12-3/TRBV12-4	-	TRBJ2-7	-	CASRYQGHEQYF	TGTGCCAGCAGATACCAGGGCCACGAGCAGTACTTC
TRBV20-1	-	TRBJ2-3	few	CSASEALLTDTQYF	TGCAGTGCTAGTGAAGCCCTCCTCACAGATACGCAGTATTTT
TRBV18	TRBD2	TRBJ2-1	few	CASSPVAALAVASEQFF	TGTGCCAGCTCACCGGTGGCCGCCCTAGCGGTGGCAAGTGAGCAGTTCTTC
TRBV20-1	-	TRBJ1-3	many	CSAREPTGNTIYF	TGCAGTGCTAGAGAACCCACTGGAAACACCATATATTTT
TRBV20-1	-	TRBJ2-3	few	CSATFAGTDTQYF	TGCAGTGCCACCTTTGCGGGGACAGATACGCAGTATTTT
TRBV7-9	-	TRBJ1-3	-	CATYSISGNTIYF	TGTGCTACCTATAGTATCTCCGGAAACACCATATATTTT
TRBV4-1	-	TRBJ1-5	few	CASSQEGWANPPRVQPQHF	TGCGCCAGCAGCCAAGAGGGTTGGGCGAATCCCCCCCGGGTTCAGCCCCAGCATTTT
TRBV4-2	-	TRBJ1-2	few	CASSQAGGLGYGYTF	TGTGCCAGCAGCCAAGCTGGGGGGCTCGGCTATGGCTACACCTTC
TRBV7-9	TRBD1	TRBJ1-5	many	CASSITGDSNQPQHF	TGTGCCAGCAGCATAACAGGGGATAGCAATCAGCCCCAGCATTTT
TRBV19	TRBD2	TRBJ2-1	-	CASSAASGINYRAAYNEQFF	TGTGCCAGTAGTGCCGCTAGCGGGATAAATTATCGCGCAGCCTACAATGAGCAGTTCTTC